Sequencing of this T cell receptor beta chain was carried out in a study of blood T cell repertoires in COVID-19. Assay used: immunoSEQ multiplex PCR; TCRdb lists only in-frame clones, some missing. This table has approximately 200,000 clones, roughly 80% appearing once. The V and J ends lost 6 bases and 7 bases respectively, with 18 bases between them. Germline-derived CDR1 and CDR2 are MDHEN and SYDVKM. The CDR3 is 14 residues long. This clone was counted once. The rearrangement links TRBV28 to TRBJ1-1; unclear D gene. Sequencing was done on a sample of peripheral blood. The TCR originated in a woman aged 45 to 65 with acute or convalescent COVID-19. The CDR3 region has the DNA TGTGCCAGCAGGGTCGGCCCGGCCGCAGGTGAAGCTTTCTTT. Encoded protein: CASRVGPAAGEAFF.